The 20 T cell receptor beta chains reported below all come from one sample, sequenced in a study of CD8+CD57+ T cells in acquired aplastic anemia. Patients chosen for sequencing had shown CD8+CD57+ cell expansion by flow cytometry. Researchers used genomic DNA as the template to profile TCR beta VDJ and CDR3. TCRdb itself ran the reads through MiXCR, one entry per CDR3 protein. The data hold about 180,000 distinct CDR3 sequences, with 48% observed a single time. Material for sequencing was sorted CD4+, CD8+, or CD8+CD57+ T cells (not recorded which) from PBMCs. The source is a human donor with aplastic anemia.

This clonotype was found a few times. V is TRBV10-1 and J is TRBJ1-6; D possibly corresponds to TRBD1 (5 bases). The germline V gene encodes CDR1 WNHNN and CDR2 SYGVQD (reference sequence). The CDR3 sequence is 15 residues long. Trimming cost V 5 bases and J 4 bases, with 12 bases left between them. CDR3 in DNA: TGCGCCAGCAGTCTGACAGAACCTTATAATTCACCCCTCCACTTT. Its translation is CASSLTEPYNSPLHF.

The chain combines TRBV2 with TRBJ1-6; the D is unclear. The V end lost 5 bases, the J end lost 6 bases, and 8 bases lay between the germline ends. The V gene's germline CDR1 is SNHLY and CDR2 FYNNEI. The CDR3 extends over 13 amino acids. Here the CDR3 reads CASSSTLNSPLHF. CDR3 DNA sequence: TGTGCCAGCAGTTCCACTCTTAATTCACCCCTCCACTTT.

This clonotype appeared once. The genes are TRBV12-3 or TRBV12-4 and TRBJ1-5; D is possibly TRBD1 (6 bases). The CDR3 length is 14 residues. With 3 bases removed from V and 7 bases from J, the gap between germline ends came to 13 bases. CDR3 sequence: CASSFYRVGQPQHF. Written as DNA, the CDR3 is TGTGCCAGCAGTTTCTACAGGGTTGGGCAGCCCCAGCATTTT.

V is TRBV11-2 and J is TRBJ2-5, with 12 bases aligning to TRBD2. J was trimmed by 6 bases and V by 5 bases; bases with no gene match: 10. CDR1 and CDR2 from the germline V gene are SGHAT and FQNNGV. The CDR3 consists of 16 residues. For the CDR3, the DNA is TGTGCCAGCAGCCCTCAGGTCACTAGCGGGGGGAAGACCCAGTACTTC. It specifies CASSPQVTSGGKTQYF.

This rearrangement joins TRBV5-1 to TRBJ2-2; 12 bases agree with TRBD2. This CDR3 has 16 amino acids. Germline V gene data show CDR1 as SGHRS and CDR2 as YFSETQ. With 4 bases clipped from V and 1 base from J, the junction kept 2 bases outside the gene matches. CDR3 bases: TGCGCCAGCAGCGTGGGACTAGCGGGGAACACCGGGGAGCTGTTTTTT. Its protein product is CASSVGLAGNTGELFF.

Concerning this clonotype: A read error may be the cause here, since a much bigger clone is one base away. The J gene is TRBJ2-1, the V gene TRBV5-1; the D gene is possibly TRBD2 (6 bases). The CDR3 contains 15 residues. Trimming left V 0 bases short and J 6 bases short, with 13 bases between. Germline V CDR1 and CDR2: SGHRS, YFSETQ. The CDR3 DNA sequence: TGCGCCAGCAGCTTGGGGGGACGGGGGATCAATGAGCAGTTCTTC. This encodes CASSLGGRGINEQFF. The variable domain in full, with the rest retrieved from reference TRBV5-1 and TRBJ2-1, is KAGVTQTPRYLIKTRGQQVTLSCSPISGHRSVSWYQQTPGQGLQFLFEYFSETQRNKGNFPGRFSGRQFSNSRSEMNVSTLELGDSALYLCASSLGGRGINEQFFGPGTRLTVL.

This clonotype was counted once. This chain links TRBV29-1 with TRBJ1-2; 12 positions match TRBD1. V shed 6 bases and J 8 bases; nucleotides not matched to a gene: 10. Germline CDR1 SQVTM, CDR2 ANQGSEA. The CDR3 contains 14 residues. CDR3 sequence: CSVDPGQGARGYTF. For the CDR3, the DNA is TGCAGCGTCGACCCGGGACAGGGGGCGCGGGGCTACACCTTC.

This clonotype is a singleton in its sample. This chain joins TRBV3-1 and TRBJ1-5; D remains ambiguous. This CDR3 spans 14 amino acids. Trimming left V 3 bases short and J 6 bases short, with 12 bases between. CDR1 is LGHDT and CDR2 is YNNKEL in the germline V gene (reference sequence). The CDR3 region has the DNA TGTGCCAGCAGCCACGGACGGGGAATTCAGCCCCAGCATTTT. As protein: CASSHGRGIQPQHF. Combining the CDR3 with reference TRBV3-1 and TRBJ1-5 gives the whole variable domain DTAVSQTPKYLVTQMGNDKSIKCEQNLGHDTMYWYKQDSKKFLKIMFSYNNKELIINETVPNRFSPKSPDKAHLNLHINSLELGDSAVYFCASSHGRGIQPQHFGDGTRLSIL.

Worth noting for this clonotype: The germline gene is not matched at one end of the junction; a read error may be the cause. This CDR3 reads CSTWGDRGGTDAQYF. CDR3 bases: TGCAGCACCTGGGGGGACAGGGGGGGCACAGATGCGCAGTATTTT. The chain couples TRBV29-1 to TRBJ2-3; 11 nucleotides align to TRBD1. Per the germline V gene, CDR1 is SQVTM and CDR2 is ANQGSEA. The CDR3 has 15 residues.

This clonotype has a handful of counts. V is TRBV5-8 and J is TRBJ2-5, with D tentatively TRBD1 (5 bases). CDR1 is SGHTS, CDR2 YDEGEE, per germline. V was clipped by 4 bases and J by 4 bases, with 11 bases between them. The CDR3 has 13 residues. CDR3 region: CASSPRVAETQYF. The DNA of the CDR3 is TGTGCCAGCAGCCCCAGGGTCGCAGAGACCCAGTACTTC.

For this clonotype: The junction does not match germline at one end; this may be a read error. The rearrangement uses TRBV5-4 and TRBJ1-4, with a tentative D call TRBD1 (6 bases). The CDR3 has 13 amino acids. Germline CDR1 is SGHNT and CDR2 is YYREEE (reference sequence). CDR3 sequence: CASSDRTVEKLSF. CDR3 DNA: TGTGCCAGCAGCGACAGGACGGTTGAAAAACTGTCTTTT.

V usage is TRBV7-2 and J usage is TRBJ1-2; D is uncertain. The CDR3 is 12 residues long. Germline V gene data show CDR1 as SGHTA and CDR2 as FQGNSA. Deletions cut 2 bases from V and 4 bases from J, with 5 bases between. CDR3: CASSLSSYGYTF. Written as DNA, the CDR3 is TGTGCCAGCAGCTTAAGTTCCTATGGCTACACCTTC.

This clonotype is a singleton in its sample. The chain uses TRBV4-2 and TRBJ2-7; possibly TRBD2 for D (5 bases). The V gene's germline CDR1 is LGHNA and CDR2 YNFKEQ. The V end was cut by 0 bases, the J end by 7 bases, with 13 bases between. There are 14 residues in the CDR3. CDR3 protein: CASSQERVFGEQYF. CDR3 in DNA: TGTGCCAGCAGCCAAGAGAGGGTCTTTGGGGAGCAGTACTTC.

A few counts support this clonotype. The chain is built from TRBV4-2 and TRBJ2-2, with D unresolved. In germline, CDR1 is LGHNA, CDR2 YNFKEQ. This CDR3 is 14 amino acids long. V lost 4 bases and J lost 4, with 10 bases in between. This CDR3 reads CASSLELFTGELFF. The DNA of the CDR3 is TGTGCCAGCAGCCTCGAACTTTTCACCGGGGAGCTGTTTTTT.

The chain carries TRBV7-9 and TRBJ1-5, with TRBD1 matching 7 bases. Germline loops: CDR1 SEHNR, CDR2 FQNEAQ (reference sequence). The CDR3 consists of 14 residues. The J segment lost 4 bases and the V segment lost 5 bases, leaving 5 bases of the junction unmatched. CDR3 DNA: TGTGCCAGCAGCCCGCTGGACAGGAATCAGCCCCAGCATTTT. Translation gives CASSPLDRNQPQHF.

The V and J genes are TRBV24-1 and TRBJ1-5, with D hard to call. Germline V gene lookup returns CDR1 KGHDR and CDR2 SFDVKD. Trimming cost V 0 bases and J 3 bases, with 14 bases left between them. The CDR3 runs to 17 residues. The CDR3 bases are TGTGCCACCAGTGATTTGTTGGGGTTTGGAATCAATCAGCCCCAGCATTTT. Amino acid sequence: CATSDLLGFGINQPQHF.

The gene calls are TRBV24-1 and TRBJ2-1; 7 nucleotides agree with TRBD1. The CDR3 is made up of 15 amino acids. CDR1 is KGHDR and CDR2 is SFDVKD in the germline V gene. After removal of 9 bases from V and 2 bases from J, the junction contained 9 bases not matched to a gene. The CDR3 nucleotides read TGTGCCACCGCCACGACAGGGATCCCCTACAATGAGCAGTTCTTC. Residues: CATATTGIPYNEQFF.

CDR3 loop: CASSVGTGVATNEKLFF. CDR3 in DNA: TGTGCCAGCAGCGTAGGGACAGGGGTTGCAACTAATGAAAAACTGTTTTTT. This sequence joins TRBV9 and TRBJ1-4; TRBD1 aligns across 9 bases. CDR3 length: 17 amino acids. V dropped 0 bases and J dropped 0; count of bases not matched to a gene: 3. The germline CDR1 and CDR2 sequences are SGDLS and YYNGEE.

This clonotype was counted only a few times. The rearrangement uses TRBV7-8 and TRBJ2-3; D is unresolved. The V and J ends lost 8 bases and 1 base respectively, with 7 bases between them. The germline V gene encodes CDR1 SGHVS and CDR2 FQNEAQ. The CDR3 has 12 residues. The CDR3 coding sequence is TGTGCCAGCGATGATCGCACAGATACGCAGTATTTT. This translates into CASDDRTDTQYF.

In nucleotides, the CDR3 is TGTGCCAGCAATATGGCGGGACCCCACAATGAGCAGTTCTTC. It codes for CASNMAGPHNEQFF. The V gene is TRBV25-1, the J gene TRBJ2-1, with D possibly TRBD2 on 6 matching bases. Trimming took off 7 bases at V and 5 bases at J, with 15 bases between the two ends. This CDR3 has 14 residues. Germline V gene lookup returns CDR1 MGHDK and CDR2 SYGVNS.